Following are 12 T cell receptor beta chains from one sample sequenced in a study of cytomegalovirus exposure and HLA in healthy donors. In the PCR, 60 Vbeta and 13 Jbeta primers were used. Libraries were prepared by immunoSEQ multiplex PCR; TCRdb keeps only in-frame clonotypes and omits some of them. The data show 150,000 to 250,000 clones, and the top ten clones hold approximately 0.74%. The sample consisted of PBMCs. The receptor set was obtained from a boy between 5 and 17 years old in good health and CMV-seronegative.

V is TRBV2 and J is TRBJ1-4; D unclear. This CDR3 comprises 13 residues. Germline values: CDR1 SNHLY, CDR2 FYNNEI. V was pared by 7 bases and J by 8 bases, with 14 bases between. CDR3 sequence reads: CASILLPGEKLFF. The CDR3, as DNA: TGTGCCAGCATCCTTCTCCCGGGGGAAAAACTGTTTTTT.

The rearrangement links TRBV30 to TRBJ2-7; D possibly corresponds to TRBD2 (5 bases). CDR3 size: 11 residues. The germline V gene has CDR1 GTSNPN and CDR2 SVGIG (reference sequence). V lost 6 bases, J lost 7 bases, and 13 bases lay in between. CDR3 sequence reads: CACRQRTEQYF. Here the CDR3 DNA reads TGTGCCTGCAGACAACGGACTGAGCAGTACTTC.

The chain couples TRBV1 to TRBJ2-5; the table gives TRBD2 as D, unverified against the DNA. The DNA end is a closer match to TRBJ2-7, so the J assignment may be wrong. TRBV1 constitutes a pseudogene. The CDR3 runs 16 residues. CDR3 sequence reads: CTSSQDGRRESYEQYF. The CDR3 bases are TGCACCAGCAGCCAAGACGGTCGGAGGGAGAGCTACGAGCAGTACTTC.

The genes are TRBV19 and TRBJ2-3, with D possibly being TRBD1 (6 bases). This CDR3 has 15 residues. CDR1 and CDR2 (germline): LNHDA, SQIVND (reference sequence). V was trimmed by 9 bases and J by 6 bases, leaving 22 bases between them. CDR3 in DNA: TGTGCCAGCACGGGCGCAGGGGCACCCTCGGATACGCAGTATTTT. Encoded protein: CASTGAGAPSDTQYF.

The chain is built from TRBV2 and TRBJ2-1; 13 nucleotides line up with TRBD2. The CDR3 has 15 residues. Germline V gives CDR1 SNHLY, CDR2 FYNNEI. J was trimmed by 7 bases and V by 7 bases; bases with no gene match: 7. CDR3 loop: CASTQLAGGLNEQFF. CDR3 in DNA: TGTGCCAGCACTCAACTAGCGGGGGGGTTGAATGAGCAGTTCTTC.

CDR3 loop: CASSQDPSGGRYEQFF. The CDR3, as DNA: TGTGCCAGCAGCCAAGATCCCAGCGGCGGGCGGTATGAGCAGTTCTTC. V is TRBV4-2 and J is TRBJ2-1; TRBD2 might be the D (5 bases). This CDR3 spans 16 amino acids. Trimming took off 0 bases at V and 8 bases at J, with 17 bases between the two ends. CDR1 is LGHNA, CDR2 YNFKEQ, per germline.

Regarding this clone: The sample holds other DNA sequences that translate to the same CDR3. The V gene is TRBV6-6, the J gene TRBJ2-5; D is undetermined. Germline values: CDR1 MNHNY, CDR2 SVGAGI (reference sequence). This CDR3 contains 12 residues. Deletions cut 0 bases from V and 5 bases from J, with 4 bases between. CDR3 nucleotide sequence: TGTGCCAGCAGTTACTCCCGGGAGACCCAGTACTTC. Its protein is CASSYSRETQYF.

Note on this clone: In the same sample, other DNA sequences code for this CDR3. V gene TRBV6-4 combines with J gene TRBJ2-3, with 11 nucleotides matching TRBD2. The CDR3 length is 15 residues. The V gene's germline CDR1 is MRHNA and CDR2 SNTAGT. V gave up 6 bases and J gave up 3 bases; unmatched junction bases: 5. The CDR3 bases are TGTGCCAGCAGCGATAGCGGGGGGGCGACAGATACGCAGTATTTT. It specifies CASSDSGGATDTQYF.

Turning to this clone: The sample carries other DNA sequences with the same CDR3. This chain connects TRBV12-5 to TRBJ1-4, with TRBD1 as a possible D gene (6 bases). V was clipped by 1 base and J by 8 bases, with 11 bases between them. The CDR3 extends over 14 amino acids. Germline CDR1 reads LGHNT; CDR2 reads FRNRAP. CDR3 in DNA: TGTGCTAGTGGTTTGGCACAGGGAGTGGAAAAACTGTTTTTT. Translating it yields CASGLAQGVEKLFF.

The chain couples TRBV12-5 to TRBJ1-5; TRBD1 aligns across 8 bases. J was trimmed by 8 bases and V by 6 bases; bases with no gene match: 12. The CDR3 totals 15 residues. The germline V gene encodes CDR1 LGHNT and CDR2 FRNRAP. The chain's CDR3 is CASGPGTGQEKPQHF. The CDR3 DNA follows: TGTGCTAGTGGCCCAGGAACGGGACAGGAGAAGCCCCAGCATTTT.

The rearrangement uses TRBV14 and TRBJ1-1; D is possibly TRBD1 (6 bases). V lost 5 bases, J lost 8 bases, and 12 bases lay in between. The CDR3 loop spans 12 amino acids. Germline V gene data show CDR1 as SGHDN and CDR2 as FVKESK. The CDR3 is CASSSQGLEAFF. The CDR3 region has the DNA TGTGCCAGCAGCTCACAGGGTCTCGAAGCTTTCTTT.

J is TRBJ2-7 and V is TRBV5-1; no firm D call. CDR1 SGHRS and CDR2 YFSETQ come from the germline V gene. The CDR3 has 12 residues. V was shortened by 3 bases and J by 6 bases, with 10 bases between the two germline ends. CDR3 DNA sequence: TGCGCCAGCAGCTCTGATTCAGGCGAGCAGTACTTC. This codes for CASSSDSGEQYF. Based on the CDR3 plus reference TRBV5-1 and TRBJ2-7, the full variable domain is KAGVTQTPRYLIKTRGQQVTLSCSPISGHRSVSWYQQTPGQGLQFLFEYFSETQRNKGNFPGRFSGRQFSNSRSEMNVSTLELGDSALYLCASSSDSGEQYFGPGTRLTVT.